These T cell receptor beta chains were read from a single sample in a study of metastatic and nonmetastatic thyroid tumors. With MiXCR, TCRdb called clones anew from the PCR reads. The sample records around 16,000 clones, roughly 14% being singletons. The sample consisted of blood. The origin of the receptors is a female donor with papillary thyroid cancer or a benign thyroid nodule (not recorded which). Some clones in this sample may be carry-over from other donors' samples. CDR3s leave out the opening cysteine and the closing phenylalanine or tryptophan. The order of the fields is V gene, J gene, clone size, CDR3 protein. Rows give clone size only sometimes, using once, few, many, or a class for an expanded clone.

V: TRBV19; J: TRBJ2-7; size: medium-sized; CDR3: ASSTGFYEQY
V: TRBV27; J: TRBJ2-1; size: -; CDR3: ASTPGGTYNEQF
V: TRBV5-4; J: TRBJ2-5; size: -; CDR3: ASSLRETQY
V: TRBV6-1; J: TRBJ1-6; size: -; CDR3: ASSTIGTGYNSPLH
V: TRBV5-1; J: TRBJ2-5; size: many; CDR3: ASSSYTGTSRRETQY
V: TRBV7-8; J: TRBJ2-5; size: -; CDR3: ASSLQWGGETQY
V: TRBV3-1; J: TRBJ2-7; size: many; CDR3: ASSGGQTYEQY
V: TRBV5-1; J: TRBJ2-3; size: many; CDR3: ASRAVRGLDTQY
V: TRBV3-1; J: TRBJ1-2; size: many; CDR3: ASSQQGAGGYT
V: TRBV6-5; J: TRBJ2-1; size: medium-sized; CDR3: ASSYSMGGSYNEQF
V: TRBV7-2; J: TRBJ2-5; size: -; CDR3: ASSLGRGLAGGGSQY
V: TRBV12-3/TRBV12-4; J: TRBJ2-7; size: few; CDR3: ASSPGQGAYEQY
V: TRBV10-1; J: TRBJ2-7; size: many; CDR3: ASSESRTGMGYEQY
V: TRBV19; J: TRBJ1-6; size: medium-sized; CDR3: ASTVGPGEFSPLH
V: TRBV19; J: TRBJ1-5; size: -; CDR3: ASSGTENQPQH
V: TRBV19; J: TRBJ1-5; size: many; CDR3: ASLQFSGYGQPQH
V: TRBV29-1; J: TRBJ2-7; size: -; CDR3: SVVPAGSSYEQY
V: TRBV5-6; J: TRBJ2-7; size: many; CDR3: ASSPGQGRYEQY
V: TRBV6-1; J: TRBJ2-3; size: medium-sized; CDR3: ANGQGGHTQY
V: TRBV5-1; J: TRBJ2-2; size: many; CDR3: ASSFLAGGPNTGELF